Here is one T cell receptor beta chain with its context. The data were taken from a study of CD8+CD57+ T cells in acquired aplastic anemia. Researchers used genomic DNA as the template to profile TCR beta VDJ and CDR3. In TCRdb, the reads were re-called with MiXCR into one record per CDR3 protein. Among a few hundred thousand distinct CDR3 sequences listed, 56% were seen once. An expansion of CD8+CD57+ cells by flow cytometry had been shown in patients chosen for sequencing. Per germline, CDR1 SGHDT and CDR2 YYEEEE. The CDR3 loop spans 15 amino acids. Losses at the gene ends were 0 bases for V and 1 base for J; bases not matched to a gene: 2.

The rearrangement links TRBV5-6 to TRBJ1-1; 8 nucleotides match TRBD1. Sequenced material: sorted CD4+, CD8+, or CD8+CD57+ T cells (not recorded which) from PBMCs. This receptor was obtained from a human donor with aplastic anemia. The CDR3 loop is CASSLAGTGNTEAFF. CDR3 bases: TGTGCCAGCAGCTTGGCCGGGACAGGGAACACTGAAGCTTTCTTT.